This TCR beta chain was observed in a study of technical replicates of blood from a few donors. V lost 3 bases and J 3 bases, leaving 8 bases between the germline ends. Germline CDR1 reads GTSNPN; CDR2 reads SVGIG (reference sequence). The CDR3 spans 12 residues. Clones were sequenced by immunoSEQ multiplex PCR, and TCRdb holds only the in-frame ones, with some missing. The table includes about 81,000 clones, 90% to 97% detected once. This chain links TRBV30 with TRBJ1-1; no reliable D call. The specimen sequenced was T cells isolated from PBMCs. This clonotype originated in a human donor in good health. The CDR3 sequence: CAWSLTYTEAFF. The DNA for the CDR3 is TGTGCCTGGAGCTTAACATACACTGAAGCTTTCTTT.